Below are 23 T cell receptor beta chains sequenced from a single sample in a study of CD8+CD57+ T cells in acquired aplastic anemia. All sequencing subjects had displayed CD8+CD57+ cell expansion on flow cytometry. Both TCR beta VDJ combination and CDR3 sequence profiling were carried out. Genomic DNA was the template for this profiling. TCRdb reprocessed the reads with MiXCR, giving one entry per CDR3 protein. The repertoire holds under 500,000 distinct CDR3 sequences, with less than 35% as singletons. The specimen was sorted CD4+, CD8+, or CD8+CD57+ T cells (not recorded which) from PBMCs. These receptors came from a human donor with aplastic anemia.

In its sample, this clonotype was seen a few times. The V and J genes are TRBV4-1 and TRBJ2-7; no definite D call. This CDR3 region has 15 residues. Trimming shortened V by 0 bases and J by 3 bases, and 12 bases separated the two germline ends. Germline CDR1 MGHRA, CDR2 YSYEKL. The CDR3 is CASSQDEGSFYEQYF. Here the CDR3 DNA reads TGCGCCAGCAGCCAAGATGAAGGTTCCTTCTACGAGCAGTACTTC.

J is TRBJ2-5 and V is TRBV25-1; weak D call: TRBD2 (5 bases). The CDR3 spans 15 residues. The V and J ends lost 1 base and 9 bases respectively, with 18 bases between them. Germline-derived CDR1 and CDR2 are MGHDK and SYGVNS. The CDR3 DNA reads as TGTGCCAGCAGTGAATGGGGTGCATTGGTGGAGGCCCAGTACTTC. It codes for CASSEWGALVEAQYF.

This clonotype showed up many times. This sequence joins TRBV7-2 and TRBJ1-2; TRBD1 agrees at 7 bases. The CDR3 extends over 12 amino acids. Trimming took 5 bases from V and 11 from J; bases not matched to a gene: 8. Per the germline V gene, CDR1 is SGHTA and CDR2 is FQGNSA. CDR3 in amino acids: CASSPQTGSYTF. In nucleotides, the CDR3 is TGTGCCAGCAGCCCACAGACAGGGTCATACACCTTC.

A single count supports this clonotype. The V and J genes are TRBV20-1 and TRBJ1-4; D might be TRBD1 (5 bases). CDR1 and CDR2 from the germline V gene are DFQATT and SNEGSKA (reference sequence). The germline V and J ends were trimmed by 5 bases and 2 bases, with 15 bases remaining between them. This CDR3 comprises 15 residues. CDR3 loop: CSAPTQGFTNEKLFF. CDR3 nucleotide sequence: TGCAGTGCTCCGACTCAGGGATTCACTAATGAAAAACTGTTTTTT.

This clonotype came up a few times. CDR3 sequence (DNA): TGCAGTGCTAGACCCGCGGGGGGACCTACCTACGAGCAGTACTTC. Protein product: CSARPAGGPTYEQYF. The chain carries TRBV20-1 and TRBJ2-7, with 8 nucleotides matching TRBD2. The trim removed 2 bases at V and 2 bases at J, leaving 8 bases unmatched. There are 15 residues in the CDR3. CDR1 and CDR2 (germline): DFQATT, SNEGSKA (reference sequence).

In the case of this clonotype: Given the absence of the conserved phenylalanine or tryptophan at the CDR3 end, a read error is likely. The chain joins TRBV12-3 or TRBV12-4 to TRBJ2-7; D may be TRBD2 (5 bases). Trimming pared 8 bases from V and 7 bases from J, leaving 12 bases between. This CDR3 is 11 amino acids long. In nucleotides, the CDR3 is TGTGCCAGCCGGAACGGGATAGAGCAGTACCTC. Amino acid sequence: CASRNGIEQYL.

The DNA of the CDR3 is TGTGCCAGCAGCCTGGGACAGGACTTCTACGAGCAGTACTTC. It encodes CASSLGQDFYEQYF. The V call is TRBV3-1, the J call TRBJ2-7; 8 bases are shared with TRBD1. Trimming took 4 bases from V and 3 from J; bases not matched to a gene: 5. The CDR3 extends over 14 amino acids. The germline CDR1 and CDR2 sequences are LGHDT and YNNKEL (reference sequence).

The chain combines TRBV2 with TRBJ1-2; D is possibly TRBD1 (6 bases). This CDR3 has 13 residues. CDR1 is SNHLY, CDR2 FYNNEI, per germline. With 5 bases removed from V and 8 bases from J, the gap between germline ends came to 15 bases. In DNA, the CDR3 is TGTGCCAGCAGTTTAGAAGGGGGAGGCGGCTACACCTTC. This sequence encodes CASSLEGGGGYTF.

For the CDR3, the DNA is TGTGCCAGCAGCCAAGGAACAGTCTTGGGCTATGGCTACACCTTC. Translating gives CASSQGTVLGYGYTF. The chain couples TRBV3-1 to TRBJ1-2, with no clear D. Trimming cost V 1 base and J 4 bases, with 13 bases left between them. This CDR3 contains 15 residues. CDR1 and CDR2 from the germline V gene are LGHDT and YNNKEL (reference sequence).

This rearrangement joins TRBV12-5 to TRBJ1-2; TRBD1 is a possible D gene (5 bases). V lost 3 bases and J 7 bases, leaving 15 bases between the germline ends. This CDR3 has 14 residues. Germline-derived CDR1 and CDR2 are LGHNT and FRNRAP. CDR3 sequence: CASGLGREISGYTF. The CDR3 nucleotides are TGTGCTAGTGGTTTAGGCAGGGAGATCTCTGGCTACACCTTC.

V is TRBV25-1 and J is TRBJ1-6; D may be TRBD1 (5 bases). CDR1 MGHDK and CDR2 SYGVNS come from the germline V gene. The CDR3 runs 14 residues. The germline V and J ends were trimmed by 5 bases and 7 bases, with 12 bases remaining between them. The CDR3 DNA reads TGTGCCAGCAGTTCACACAGGCCAAATTCACCCCTCCACTTT. This gives the protein CASSSHRPNSPLHF.

The chain has TRBV6-1 and TRBJ1-6, with D possibly being TRBD1 (6 bases). The CDR3 contains 17 residues. The V gene's germline CDR1 is MNHNS and CDR2 SASEGT. V was trimmed by 5 bases and J by 5 bases, leaving 19 bases between them. CDR3 protein: CASSPRTVFPNNSPLHF. CDR3 DNA sequence: TGTGCCAGCAGTCCACGGACAGTTTTTCCTAATAATTCACCCCTCCACTTT.

This clonotype was counted between two and nine times. This chain joins TRBV15 and TRBJ1-1; D possibly corresponds to TRBD1 (5 bases). Germline V lookup: CDR1 LNHNV, CDR2 YYDKDF (reference sequence). Trimming removed 10 bases from V and 0 bases from J, with 9 bases in between. The CDR3 is made up of 12 amino acids. The CDR3 nucleotides read TGTGCCATCGGGGGGTTGAACACTGAAGCTTTCTTT. It translates to CAIGGLNTEAFF.

This clonotype was found a few times. CDR3 coding DNA: TGTGCCAGCAGTCACTCGACTAGCGGGAGGGAGACCCAGTACTTC. Residues: CASSHSTSGRETQYF. The gene calls are TRBV12-3 or TRBV12-4 and TRBJ2-5; 13 bases match TRBD2. Trimming cost V 5 bases and J 5 bases; bases outside gene matches: 5. This CDR3 region has 15 residues.

The V gene is TRBV4-2, the J gene TRBJ2-7, with D possibly matching TRBD1 (6 bases). Germline V gives CDR1 LGHNA, CDR2 YNFKEQ. V was shortened by 0 bases and J by 2 bases, with 20 bases between the two germline ends. There are 18 residues in the CDR3. This CDR3 reads CASSQDLHGQGMAYEQYF. The CDR3 DNA sequence: TGTGCCAGCAGCCAAGATTTACATGGGCAGGGGATGGCCTACGAGCAGTACTTC.

On this clonotype: Germline and junction disagree at one end, which may indicate a read error. The chain combines TRBV7-7 with TRBJ2-1; TRBD2 agrees at 8 bases. From germline, CDR1 is SSHAT and CDR2 FNYEAQ (reference sequence). The CDR3 runs to 15 residues. Here the CDR3 reads CASSPPGGRKGEQFF. The CDR3 DNA reads as TGTGCTAGCAGCCCCCCGGGCGGGAGGAAGGGTGAGCAGTTCTTC.

The J gene is TRBJ2-7, the V gene TRBV6-6; D uncertain. Trimming shortened V by 2 bases and J by 3 bases, and 11 bases separated the two germline ends. Looked up from germline, CDR1 is MNHNY and CDR2 is SVGAGI (reference sequence). The CDR3 sequence is 14 residues long. CDR3 in DNA: TGTGCCAGCAGTTACCCCAACCTTATCTACGAGCAGTACTTC. Its translation is CASSYPNLIYEQYF.

This clonotype was seen many times. The junction departs from the called germline gene at one end, perhaps through a read error. The CDR3 sequence: CAGRGLNTGELFF. CDR3 coding DNA: TGTGCCGGCAGGGGGCTTAACACCGGGGAGCTGTTTTTT. V gene TRBV2 combines with J gene TRBJ2-2; 8 bases line up with TRBD1. CDR3 length: 13 residues. Germline V gene lookup returns CDR1 SNHLY and CDR2 FYNNEI.

As for this clonotype: This may come from a read error, since a much larger clone is one base off. The chain links TRBV7-9 to TRBJ2-7; D perhaps matches TRBD1 (6 bases). The CDR3 is 14 residues long. Germline V gene sequence: CDR1 SEHNR, CDR2 FQNEAQ (reference sequence). This CDR3 is CASSSQGLSYEQCF. The CDR3 DNA is TGTGCCAGCAGTTCGCAGGGGCTATCCTACGAGCAGTGCTTC.

This clonotype has only a few counts. The chain uses TRBV12-5 and TRBJ2-7; D may match TRBD1 or TRBD2 (5 bases each). V was pared by 3 bases and J by 0 bases, with 6 bases between. The CDR3 is 13 amino acids. Germline loops: CDR1 LGHNT, CDR2 FRNRAP. The CDR3 spells CASGFGGSYEQYF. DNA of the CDR3: TGTGCTAGTGGTTTTGGGGGCTCCTACGAGCAGTACTTC.

A remark on this clonotype: A much larger clone is a single base away; this may be a read error. CDR3 loop: CAISARLPSYNEQYF. The CDR3 DNA sequence: TGTGCCATCAGTGCCCGACTCCCCTCCTACAATGAGCAGTACTTC. The chain is built from TRBV10-3 and TRBJ2-7; D ambiguous. V was pared by 4 bases and J by 7 bases, with 20 bases between. Germline V gene data show CDR1 as ENHRY and CDR2 as SYGVKD. This CDR3 is 15 amino acids long.

This clonotype was counted a few times. The rearrangement links TRBV10-3 to TRBJ2-1; 9 bases agree with TRBD2. The CDR3 has 17 residues. CDR1 and CDR2 (germline): ENHRY, SYGVKD. The V gene end was trimmed by 4 bases and the J gene end by 2 bases; junction bases not matched to a gene: 9. The CDR3 region has the DNA TGTGCCATCAGTGGGTTGGCTAGCGGGACCGCCTACAATGAGCAGTTCTTC. Residues: CAISGLASGTAYNEQFF.

The gene calls are TRBV6-1 and TRBJ2-1, with D perhaps assigned TRBD1 or TRBD2 (6 bases each). Trimming removed 6 bases at V and 9 bases at J, with 15 bases between. CDR3 length: 13 residues. Germline values: CDR1 MNHNS, CDR2 SASEGT. The CDR3 spells CASSDTSRGEQFF. CDR3 bases: TGTGCCAGCAGCGATACTAGCAGGGGTGAGCAGTTCTTC.